The 16 T cell receptor beta chains listed next were all sequenced from one sample in a study of cytomegalovirus exposure and HLA in healthy donors. The PCR ran on 60 Vbeta and 13 Jbeta primers. The assay was immunoSEQ multiplex PCR, and TCRdb's table has in-frame clones only and misses some. The sample holds some 130,000 clones; around four fifths are singletons and the top ten take 4% to 5.5%. Material for sequencing was PBMCs. The receptors derive from a man aged 25-45 years in good health.

This rearrangement joins TRBV18 to TRBJ1-1; D gene unclear. V was shortened by 5 bases and J by 0 bases, with 13 bases between the two germline ends. CDR3 length: 15 residues. CDR1 is KGHSH, CDR2 LQKENI, per germline. The CDR3 here is CASSAVTGVNTEAFF. CDR3 coding DNA: TGTGCCAGCTCAGCCGTGACCGGAGTGAACACTGAAGCTTTCTTT.

The chain links TRBV30 to TRBJ1-1; 8 positions agree with TRBD1. J gave up 6 bases and V 2 bases, and 5 bases lay outside the gene matches. CDR1 is GTSNPN and CDR2 is SVGIG in the germline V gene (reference sequence). The CDR3 is 13 amino acids. CDR3 sequence reads: CAWSRRQGPEAFF. CDR3 DNA sequence: TGTGCCTGGAGTAGAAGACAGGGGCCTGAAGCTTTCTTT.

This sequence joins TRBV5-6 and TRBJ2-3, with 8 bases identical to TRBD2. Germline CDR1 reads SGHDT; CDR2 reads YYEEEE. This CDR3 region has 16 residues. With V trimmed by 4 bases and J by 6 bases, 13 bases remained unmatched. CDR3 residues: CASSPDSGDRRDTQYF. CDR3 DNA: TGTGCCAGCAGCCCGGATAGCGGGGACCGTCGGGATACGCAGTATTTT.

The chain couples TRBV5-1 to TRBJ1-4, with D tentatively TRBD1 (5 bases). The CDR3 totals 13 residues. The germline V and J ends were trimmed by 4 bases and 4 bases, with 8 bases remaining between them. From germline, CDR1 is SGHRS and CDR2 YFSETQ. CDR3 nucleotides: TGCGCCAGCAGCCCGGGGGGTAATGAAAAACTGTTTTTT. Its protein is CASSPGGNEKLFF. The variable domain in full, with the rest retrieved from reference TRBV5-1 and TRBJ1-4, is KAGVTQTPRYLIKTRGQQVTLSCSPISGHRSVSWYQQTPGQGLQFLFEYFSETQRNKGNFPGRFSGRQFSNSRSEMNVSTLELGDSALYLCASSPGGNEKLFFGSGTQLSVL.

The rearrangement links TRBV6-6 to TRBJ2-7, with a possible D match to TRBD2 (5 bases). Germline V CDR1 and CDR2: MNHNY, SVGAGI (reference sequence). The CDR3 spans 12 residues. Deletions cut 6 bases from V and 3 bases from J, with 9 bases between. CDR3 residues: CASRRANYEQYF. For the CDR3, the DNA is TGTGCCAGCAGGAGGGCCAACTACGAGCAGTACTTC.

The V and J genes are TRBV29-1 and TRBJ2-7; 7 bases line up with TRBD2. Germline V gene sequence: CDR1 SQVTM, CDR2 ANQGSEA. There are 13 residues in the CDR3. The V gene end was trimmed by 4 bases and the J gene end by 3 bases; junction bases not matched to a gene: 6. CDR3 sequence (DNA): TGCAGCGTTGTGCTAGCGGAGCTCTACGAGCAGTACTTC. Translated, it gives CSVVLAELYEQYF.

The rearrangement uses TRBV28 and TRBJ2-3; a weak D match, TRBD2 (5 bases). The germline gives CDR1 MDHEN, CDR2 SYDVKM. Trimming took off 6 bases at V and 4 bases at J, with 20 bases between the two ends. The CDR3 runs 16 residues. This chain's CDR3 is CASSPSSGSDADTQYF. The CDR3 nucleotides read TGTGCCAGCAGCCCAAGCAGCGGTTCCGATGCAGATACGCAGTATTTT.

The chain combines TRBV7-9 with TRBJ2-1, with 8 bases fitting TRBD2. V gave up 2 bases and J gave up 8 bases; unmatched junction bases: 8. Germline lookup yields CDR1 SEHNR and CDR2 FQNEAQ (reference sequence). The CDR3 contains 15 residues. This chain's CDR3 is CASSLHGGAGYEQFF. The CDR3 DNA reads as TGTGCCAGCAGCTTACACGGGGGGGCGGGGTATGAGCAGTTCTTC.

This chain uses TRBV5-8 with TRBJ1-4; 11 nucleotides agree with TRBD1. V gave up 4 bases and J gave up 7 bases; unmatched junction bases: 3. This CDR3 spans 14 amino acids. Germline CDR1 reads SGHTS; CDR2 reads YDEGEE. The CDR3 coding sequence is TGTGCCAGCAGCCTAGGACAGGGGGCTGAAAAACTGTTTTTT. It encodes CASSLGQGAEKLFF.

This rearrangement joins TRBV29-1 to TRBJ1-3; D is perhaps TRBD1 (6 bases). The V end was cut by 3 bases, the J end by 4 bases, with 10 bases between. The CDR3 runs to 13 residues. The germline CDR1 and CDR2 sequences are SQVTM and ANQGSEA. CDR3 region: CSVDGGAGNTIYF. The CDR3 coding sequence is TGCAGCGTTGATGGGGGGGCGGGAAACACCATATATTTT.

Regarding this clone: Relative to the germline gene, one junction end is altered; a read error may explain this. The chain couples TRBV7-9 to TRBJ2-3; unclear D gene. This CDR3 contains 17 residues. Germline V gene sequence: CDR1 SEHNR, CDR2 FQNEAQ (reference sequence). The CDR3 nucleotides read TGTTCCAGCAGCTTAATTTCTGCGAGCCTTCACACAGATACGCAGTATTTT. It yields the protein CSSSLISASLHTDTQYF.

This chain links TRBV11-3 with TRBJ2-4, with no clear D. The CDR3 loop spans 14 amino acids. Trimming cost V 3 bases and J 0 bases, with 6 bases left between them. Germline V lookup: CDR1 SGHNT, CDR2 YENEEA. CDR3 amino acids: CASSLGVAKNIQYF. CDR3 nucleotide sequence: TGTGCCAGCAGCTTGGGCGTAGCCAAAAACATTCAGTACTTC.

The chain has TRBV5-6 and TRBJ1-1, with D possibly being TRBD1 (5 bases). The V and J ends lost 3 bases and 2 bases respectively, with 8 bases between them. CDR1 is SGHDT, CDR2 YYEEEE, per germline. This CDR3 comprises 13 residues. This CDR3 reads CASSWGFNTEAFF. The CDR3 DNA is TGTGCCAGCAGCTGGGGCTTTAACACTGAAGCTTTCTTT.

The CDR3 sequence is CASSRRQGEYNEQFF. CDR3 DNA sequence: TGTGCCAGCAGCCGAAGACAGGGGGAATACAATGAGCAGTTCTTC. This chain joins TRBV2 and TRBJ2-1; TRBD1 agrees at 9 bases. V was pared by 6 bases and J by 4 bases, with 7 bases of the junction left unmatched. The CDR3 runs 15 residues. From germline, CDR1 is SNHLY and CDR2 FYNNEI.

The J gene is TRBJ2-1, the V gene TRBV13; 9 nucleotides agree with TRBD2. This CDR3 has 16 amino acids. The V and J ends lost 5 bases and 0 bases, in that order; junction bases with no gene match: 5. Germline CDR1 PRHDT, CDR2 FYEKMQ (reference sequence). CDR3 in DNA: TGTGCCAGCAGCATGAATAGCGGGAGCTCCTACAATGAGCAGTTCTTC. Amino acid sequence: CASSMNSGSSYNEQFF. The whole variable domain, filled in from reference TRBV13 and TRBJ2-1, reads AAGVIQSPRHLIKEKRETATLKCYPIPRHDTVYWYQQGPGQDPQFLISFYEKMQSDKGSIPDRFSAQQFSDYHSELNMSSLELGDSALYFCASSMNSGSSYNEQFFGPGTRLTVL.

The rearrangement uses TRBV19 and TRBJ2-3; TRBD2 aligns across 9 bases. Germline V gene sequence: CDR1 LNHDA, CDR2 SQIVND (reference sequence). V was pared by 2 bases and J by 3 bases, with 6 bases of the junction left unmatched. CDR3 size: 16 residues. DNA of the CDR3: TGTGCCAGTAGTATAATTGCGGGAGGGATTACAGATACGCAGTATTTT. This codes for CASSIIAGGITDTQYF.